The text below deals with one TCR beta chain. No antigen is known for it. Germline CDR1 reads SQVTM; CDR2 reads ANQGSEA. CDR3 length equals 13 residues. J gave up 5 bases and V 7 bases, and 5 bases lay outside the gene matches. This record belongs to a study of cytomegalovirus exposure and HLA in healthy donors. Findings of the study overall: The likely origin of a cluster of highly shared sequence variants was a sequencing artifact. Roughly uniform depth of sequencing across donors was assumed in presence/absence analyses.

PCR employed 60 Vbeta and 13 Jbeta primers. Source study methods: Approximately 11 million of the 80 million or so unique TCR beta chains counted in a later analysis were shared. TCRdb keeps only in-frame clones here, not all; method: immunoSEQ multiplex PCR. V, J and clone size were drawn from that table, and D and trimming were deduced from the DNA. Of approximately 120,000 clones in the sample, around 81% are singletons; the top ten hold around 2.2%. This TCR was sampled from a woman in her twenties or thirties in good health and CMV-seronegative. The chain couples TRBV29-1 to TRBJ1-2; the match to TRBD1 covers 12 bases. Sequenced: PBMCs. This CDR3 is CSATGQGAYGYTF. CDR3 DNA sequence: TGCAGCGCAACGGGACAGGGGGCGTATGGCTACACCTTC.